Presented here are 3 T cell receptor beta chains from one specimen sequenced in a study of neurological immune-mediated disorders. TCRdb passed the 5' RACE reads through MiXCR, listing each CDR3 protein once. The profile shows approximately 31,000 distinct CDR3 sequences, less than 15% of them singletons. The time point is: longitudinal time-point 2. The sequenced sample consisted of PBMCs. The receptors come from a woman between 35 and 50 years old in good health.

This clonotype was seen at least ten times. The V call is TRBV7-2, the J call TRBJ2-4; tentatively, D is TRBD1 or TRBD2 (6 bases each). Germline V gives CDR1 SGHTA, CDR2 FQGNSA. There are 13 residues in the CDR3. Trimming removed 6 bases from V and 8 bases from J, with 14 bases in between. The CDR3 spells CASRSPGADIQYF. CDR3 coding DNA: TGTGCCAGCAGGTCGCCGGGGGCAGACATTCAGTACTTC.

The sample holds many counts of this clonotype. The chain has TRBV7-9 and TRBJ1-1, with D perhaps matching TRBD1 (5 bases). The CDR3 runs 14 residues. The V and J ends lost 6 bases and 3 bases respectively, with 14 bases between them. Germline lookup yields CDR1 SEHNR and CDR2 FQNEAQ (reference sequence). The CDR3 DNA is TGTGCCAGCAGGCGTGGGGCCCAAGACACTGAAGCTTTCTTT. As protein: CASRRGAQDTEAFF.

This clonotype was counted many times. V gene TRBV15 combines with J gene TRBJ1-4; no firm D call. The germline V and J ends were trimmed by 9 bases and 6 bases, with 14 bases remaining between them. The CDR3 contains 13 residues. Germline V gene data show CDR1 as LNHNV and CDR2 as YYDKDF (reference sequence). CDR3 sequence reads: CATAGRVDEKLFF. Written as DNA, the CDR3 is TGTGCCACAGCAGGTCGGGTAGATGAAAAACTGTTTTTT.